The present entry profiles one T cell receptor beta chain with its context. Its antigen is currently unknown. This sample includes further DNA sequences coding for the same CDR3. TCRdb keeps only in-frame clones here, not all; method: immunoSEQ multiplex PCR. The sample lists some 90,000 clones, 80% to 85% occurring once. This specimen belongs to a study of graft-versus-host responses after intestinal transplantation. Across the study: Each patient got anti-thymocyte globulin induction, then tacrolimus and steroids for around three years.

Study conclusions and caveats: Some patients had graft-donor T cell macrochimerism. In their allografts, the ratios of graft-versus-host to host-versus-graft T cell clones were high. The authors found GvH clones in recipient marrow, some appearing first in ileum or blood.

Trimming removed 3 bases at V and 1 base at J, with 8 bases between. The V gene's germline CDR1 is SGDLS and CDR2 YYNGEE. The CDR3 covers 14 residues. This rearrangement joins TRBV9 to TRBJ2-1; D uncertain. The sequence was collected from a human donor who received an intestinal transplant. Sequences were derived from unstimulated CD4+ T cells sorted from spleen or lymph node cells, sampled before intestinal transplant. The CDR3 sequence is CASSARGSYNEQFF. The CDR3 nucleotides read TGTGCCAGCAGCGCGAGAGGTTCCTACAATGAGCAGTTCTTC. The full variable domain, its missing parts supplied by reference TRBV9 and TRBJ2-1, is DSGVTQTPKHLITATGQRVTLRCSPRSGDLSVYWYQQSLDQGLQFLIQYYNGEERAKGNILERFSAQQFPDLHSELNLSSLELGDSALYFCASSARGSYNEQFFGPGTRLTVL.